What follows are 30 T cell receptor beta chains derived from one specimen sequenced in a study of blood T cell repertoires in COVID-19. The assay was immunoSEQ multiplex PCR, and TCRdb's table has in-frame clones only and misses some. The table records about 270,000 clones, just under 90% of them present only once. What was sequenced was PBMCs or T cells enriched from blood (not recorded which). These receptors all come from a woman in her twenties or thirties with acute COVID-19.

The chain links TRBV2 to TRBJ1-3; TRBD1 aligns across 7 bases. The CDR3 sequence is 15 residues long. CDR1 is SNHLY, CDR2 FYNNEI, per germline. Trimming cost V 4 bases and J 2 bases; bases outside gene matches: 5. CDR3: CASSGQGLAGNTIYF. Here the CDR3 DNA reads TGTGCCAGCAGTGGACAGGGACTAGCTGGAAACACCATATATTTT.

The CDR3 loop reads CATSRRPGTAPTDTQYF. CDR3 in DNA: TGTGCCACCAGCCGAAGACCCGGGACAGCTCCCACAGATACGCAGTATTTT. The chain links TRBV15 to TRBJ2-3, with 7 bases aligning to TRBD1. Germline trimming cut 5 bases from V and 2 bases from J; bases unmatched to any gene: 13. The CDR3 spans 17 residues. The germline V gene has CDR1 LNHNV and CDR2 YYDKDF (reference sequence). Full variable domain (outside the CDR3, taken from reference TRBV15 and TRBJ2-3): DAMVIQNPRYQVTQFGKPVTLSCSQTLNHNVMYWYQQKSSQAPKLLFHYYDKDFNNEADTPDNFQSRRPNTSFCFLDIRSPGLGDTAMYLCATSRRPGTAPTDTQYFGPGTRLTVL.

The chain employs TRBV6-5 and TRBJ2-2, with TRBD1 identical over 9 bases. Trimming removed 7 bases from V and 7 bases from J; junction bases left unmatched: 10. The CDR3 is 15 amino acids. Germline lookup yields CDR1 MNHEY and CDR2 SVGAGI. CDR3 sequence reads: CASTAGTGRVGELFF. CDR3 DNA sequence: TGTGCCAGCACCGCCGGGACAGGGAGGGTCGGGGAGCTGTTTTTT.

The chain joins TRBV9 to TRBJ2-1; D is ambiguous. The germline V gene has CDR1 SGDLS and CDR2 YYNGEE. The germline V and J ends were trimmed by 2 bases and 2 bases, with 11 bases remaining between them. The CDR3 sequence is 15 residues long. For the CDR3, the DNA is TGTGCCAGCAGCGTCAAGCCCACGGCCTACAATGAGCAGTTCTTC. Its translation is CASSVKPTAYNEQFF.

J is TRBJ2-1 and V is TRBV18, with 15 bases lining up with TRBD2. Germline values: CDR1 KGHSH, CDR2 LQKENI. The CDR3 is 15 amino acids. V gave up 4 bases and J gave up 7 bases; unmatched junction bases: 2. As DNA, the CDR3 is TGTGCCAGCTCACTGGGGACTAGCGGGAGGAATGAGCAGTTCTTC. Translating gives CASSLGTSGRNEQFF.

This chain connects TRBV28 to TRBJ2-1; D is uncertain. The germline gives CDR1 MDHEN, CDR2 SYDVKM. The CDR3 is made up of 12 amino acids. Trimming removed 1 base at V and 7 bases at J, with 5 bases between. The DNA for the CDR3 is TGTGCCAGCAGTTTATCGGAGAATGAGCAGTTCTTC. Translation gives CASSLSENEQFF.

This clone was counted only a few times. The chain recombines TRBV7-2 with TRBJ2-1; 7 bases fit TRBD1. V trimming: 6 bases; J trimming: 2 bases; junction bases outside the gene matches: 7. Germline-derived CDR1 and CDR2 are SGHTA and FQGNSA. CDR3 size: 15 residues. The CDR3 is CASRPPGQTYNEQFF. Here the CDR3 DNA reads TGTGCCAGCAGACCTCCGGGACAGACCTACAATGAGCAGTTCTTC.

The chain carries TRBV9 and TRBJ1-4, with a possible D match to TRBD1 (6 bases). Between the trimmed V and J ends, which lost 0 bases and 8 bases, there was a span of 23 bases. The CDR3 is made up of 18 amino acids. Germline values: CDR1 SGDLS, CDR2 YYNGEE. CDR3 sequence (DNA): TGTGCCAGCAGCGTAGTAGGGGGGGCAGCGCTCCTTCGGGAAAAACTGTTTTTT. It translates to CASSVVGGAALLREKLFF.

V and J are TRBV7-9 and TRBJ2-7; D remains ambiguous. The CDR3 has 12 residues. Germline V lookup: CDR1 SEHNR, CDR2 FQNEAQ (reference sequence). Trimming took 1 base from V and 5 from J, leaving 6 bases between them. The chain's CDR3 is CASSLGLDEQYF. CDR3 sequence (DNA): TGTGCCAGCAGCTTAGGGCTGGACGAGCAGTACTTC.

The chain recombines TRBV24-1 with TRBJ2-1; TRBD2 is a possible D gene (5 bases). Trimming removed 8 bases from V and 8 bases from J, with 12 bases in between. CDR1 and CDR2 from the germline V gene are KGHDR and SFDVKD. The CDR3 is made up of 12 amino acids. The CDR3 loop reads CATTSSGYEQFF. In DNA form, the CDR3 reads TGTGCCACCACCTCGAGCGGTTATGAGCAGTTCTTC.

The chain couples TRBV10-3 to TRBJ1-3; a weak D match, TRBD1 (6 bases). This CDR3 spans 13 amino acids. V lost 11 bases to trimming and J lost 4 bases, with 15 bases between them. Per the germline V gene, CDR1 is ENHRY and CDR2 is SYGVKD. The CDR3 loop reads CAVSGGPGNTIYF. DNA of the CDR3: TGTGCCGTAAGCGGGGGGCCAGGAAACACCATATATTTT.

As for this clone: The sample contains more than one DNA sequence encoding this CDR3. The chain recombines TRBV27 with TRBJ1-5; TRBD1 is a possible D gene (5 bases). Trimming removed 2 bases from V and 5 bases from J, with 7 bases in between. CDR3 length: 13 residues. In germline, CDR1 is MNHEY, CDR2 SMNVEV (reference sequence). The CDR3 sequence: CASSLGGDQPQHF. In DNA form, the CDR3 reads TGTGCCAGCAGTTTAGGAGGGGATCAGCCCCAGCATTTT.

On this clone: Within the sample, other DNA sequences also encode this same CDR3. J is TRBJ1-1 and V is TRBV27; maybe TRBD1 (5 bases). The CDR3 is made up of 13 amino acids. Germline V gene data show CDR1 as MNHEY and CDR2 as SMNVEV (reference sequence). V lost 4 bases and J 0 bases, leaving 6 bases between the germline ends. As DNA, the CDR3 is TGTGCCAGCAGTTGGGGCCTGAACACTGAAGCTTTCTTT. Its translation: CASSWGLNTEAFF.

This clone was picked up one time. The V gene is TRBV5-1, the J gene TRBJ1-4; maybe TRBD1 (5 bases). Germline V gene lookup returns CDR1 SGHRS and CDR2 YFSETQ. V lost 0 bases and J lost 9, with 15 bases in between. The CDR3 has 15 amino acids. The CDR3 DNA is TGCGCCAGCAGCTTGGACGGCCAGGGCGAAAAAAAACTGTTTTTT. Amino acids: CASSLDGQGEKKLFF.

V gene TRBV9 combines with J gene TRBJ2-3; D uncertain. The CDR3 covers 15 residues. V dropped 1 base and J dropped 0 bases, with 9 bases sitting between them. Germline CDR1 and CDR2: SGDLS and YYNGEE. CDR3 DNA sequence: TGTGCCAGCAGCGTATCGCGGATTAGCACAGATACGCAGTATTTT. It is translated as CASSVSRISTDTQYF. Combining the CDR3 with reference TRBV9 and TRBJ2-3 gives the whole variable domain DSGVTQTPKHLITATGQRVTLRCSPRSGDLSVYWYQQSLDQGLQFLIQYYNGEERAKGNILERFSAQQFPDLHSELNLSSLELGDSALYFCASSVSRISTDTQYFGPGTRLTVL.

The chain recombines TRBV5-4 with TRBJ2-3; 11 positions agree with TRBD2. V shed 5 bases and J 0 bases; nucleotides not matched to a gene: 5. In germline, CDR1 is SGHNT, CDR2 YYREEE (reference sequence). The length of the CDR3 is 16 residues. The CDR3 reads CASRVIAGGSTDTQYF. The CDR3 nucleotides read TGTGCCAGCAGAGTAATAGCGGGAGGGAGCACAGATACGCAGTATTTT.

The chain combines TRBV6-1 with TRBJ2-7; 8 nucleotides match TRBD2. V dropped 3 bases and J dropped 3; count of bases not matched to a gene: 7. Germline V gene data show CDR1 as MNHNS and CDR2 as SASEGT. The CDR3 is 15 residues long. Written as DNA, the CDR3 is TGTGCCAGCAGTGATGGGGTCGGGAGGGTCTACGAGCAGTACTTC. This translates into CASSDGVGRVYEQYF.

In this sample, this clone turned up a few times. This sample also contains other DNA sequences that code for the same CDR3. V is TRBV7-9 and J is TRBJ2-3; TRBD2 might be the D (5 bases). Trimming removed 5 bases from V and 4 bases from J, with 10 bases in between. There are 13 residues in the CDR3. Germline CDR1 and CDR2: SEHNR and FQNEAQ (reference sequence). CDR3 loop: CASSPRGPDTQYF. CDR3 DNA: TGTGCCAGCAGCCCCCGAGGGCCAGATACGCAGTATTTT.

V gene TRBV20-1 combines with J gene TRBJ1-1, with D hard to call. V shed 3 bases and J shed 2 bases, with 13 bases lying between them. This CDR3 contains 14 residues. CDR1 is DFQATT, CDR2 SNEGSKA, per germline (reference sequence). The CDR3 loop reads CSASPTGPNTEAFF. In DNA form, the CDR3 reads TGCAGTGCTAGTCCCACCGGTCCCAACACTGAAGCTTTCTTT.

The chain combines TRBV27 with TRBJ1-1, with 8 bases fitting TRBD1. The CDR3 runs 15 residues. J gave up 3 bases and V 0 bases, and 3 bases lay outside the gene matches. Germline CDR1 and CDR2: MNHEY and SMNVEV (reference sequence). CDR3 nucleotide sequence: TGTGCCAGCAGTTTATCCCAGGGGGCTGACACTGAAGCTTTCTTT. Translated: CASSLSQGADTEAFF.

For this clone: The junction does not match germline at one end; this may be a read error. The chain joins TRBV3-1 (or the pseudogene TRBV3-2) to TRBJ2-5, with 7 nucleotides matching TRBD2. This CDR3 spans 12 amino acids. Germline CDR1 is LGHDT and CDR2 is YNNKEL (reference sequence). The CDR3 here is CASSQRGGGRHF. The CDR3 bases are TGTGCCAGCAGCCAAAGGGGCGGGGGAAGGCACTTC.

A single count supports this clone. The CDR3 spells CASSPGQETQYF. In nucleotides, the CDR3 is TGTGCCAGCAGCCCGGGGCAAGAGACCCAGTACTTC. This chain connects TRBV9 to TRBJ2-5; weak D call: TRBD2 (5 bases). There are 12 residues in the CDR3. Between the trimmed V and J ends, which lost 4 bases and 2 bases, there was a span of 6 bases. Germline CDR1 reads SGDLS; CDR2 reads YYNGEE.

The V and J genes are TRBV27 and TRBJ1-5, with TRBD1 as a possible D gene (5 bases). The V and J ends lost 3 bases and 3 bases respectively, with 12 bases between them. The CDR3 consists of 15 residues. The germline V gene encodes CDR1 MNHEY and CDR2 SMNVEV (reference sequence). The CDR3, as DNA: TGTGCCAGCAGTTTCGGGAGGGGCCCCAATCAGCCCCAGCATTTT. Protein product: CASSFGRGPNQPQHF.

V usage is TRBV5-1 and J usage is TRBJ1-6; no firm D call. The V gene's germline CDR1 is SGHRS and CDR2 YFSETQ. This CDR3 spans 16 amino acids. The V and J ends lost 0 bases and 7 bases respectively, with 14 bases between them. CDR3 in amino acids: CASSLVWSGLNSPLHF. CDR3 nucleotides: TGCGCCAGCAGCTTGGTGTGGAGTGGATTGAATTCACCCCTCCACTTT.

This clone was seen more than once but under ten times. This sequence joins TRBV30 and TRBJ1-6; weak D call: TRBD1 (5 bases). The CDR3 is 15 amino acids. Germline V gene sequence: CDR1 GTSNPN, CDR2 SVGIG (reference sequence). Trimming took off 0 bases at V and 9 bases at J, with 15 bases between the two ends. CDR3 in DNA: TGTGCCTGGAGTGTACGGGGAGGGGAGAGTTCACCCCTCCACTTT. Translating it yields CAWSVRGGESSPLHF.

The V and J genes are TRBV6-4 and TRBJ2-3; maybe TRBD2 (6 bases). CDR3 size: 16 residues. Trimming pared 0 bases from V and 1 base from J, leaving 11 bases between. Germline CDR1 MRHNA, CDR2 SNTAGT. CDR3 sequence (DNA): TGTGCCAGCAGTGACTCGAGGGCTAGCGGCACAGATACGCAGTATTTT. This encodes CASSDSRASGTDTQYF.

This chain joins TRBV25-1 and TRBJ1-6; 8 bases are a match to TRBD1. The J segment lost 0 bases and the V segment lost 3 bases, leaving 7 bases of the junction unmatched. The CDR3 covers 18 residues. CDR1 and CDR2 from the germline V gene are MGHDK and SYGVNS. In DNA, the CDR3 is TGTGCCAGCAGTGATGGGACAGGATCGAGCTCCTATAATTCACCCCTCCACTTT. This translates into CASSDGTGSSSYNSPLHF.

This chain uses TRBV9 with TRBJ2-3; D unclear. CDR3 length: 17 amino acids. CDR1 and CDR2 (germline): SGDLS, YYNGEE. The ends were cut back, 0 bases at V and 2 bases at J, with 16 bases in the middle. The CDR3 DNA follows: TGTGCCAGCAGCGTAGCCCAAGGTCTAGATAACACAGATACGCAGTATTTT. Translation gives CASSVAQGLDNTDTQYF.

The V call is TRBV18, the J call TRBJ2-1; D is perhaps TRBD2 (7 bases). The CDR3 spans 15 residues. Per the germline V gene, CDR1 is KGHSH and CDR2 is LQKENI. V was pared by 2 bases and J by 5 bases, with 13 bases between. CDR3: CASSPGGGDHNEQFF. CDR3 in DNA: TGTGCCAGCTCACCAGGAGGGGGGGACCACAATGAGCAGTTCTTC.

Only one count was recorded for this clone. The rearrangement joins TRBV19 to TRBJ2-3, with D unresolved. Trimming left V 7 bases short and J 6 bases short, with 17 bases between. CDR1 LNHDA and CDR2 SQIVND come from the germline V gene (reference sequence). The CDR3 runs to 14 residues. The CDR3 is CASIKLRLSDTQYF. The CDR3 DNA is TGTGCCAGTATAAAGTTGCGCCTTTCGGATACGCAGTATTTT.